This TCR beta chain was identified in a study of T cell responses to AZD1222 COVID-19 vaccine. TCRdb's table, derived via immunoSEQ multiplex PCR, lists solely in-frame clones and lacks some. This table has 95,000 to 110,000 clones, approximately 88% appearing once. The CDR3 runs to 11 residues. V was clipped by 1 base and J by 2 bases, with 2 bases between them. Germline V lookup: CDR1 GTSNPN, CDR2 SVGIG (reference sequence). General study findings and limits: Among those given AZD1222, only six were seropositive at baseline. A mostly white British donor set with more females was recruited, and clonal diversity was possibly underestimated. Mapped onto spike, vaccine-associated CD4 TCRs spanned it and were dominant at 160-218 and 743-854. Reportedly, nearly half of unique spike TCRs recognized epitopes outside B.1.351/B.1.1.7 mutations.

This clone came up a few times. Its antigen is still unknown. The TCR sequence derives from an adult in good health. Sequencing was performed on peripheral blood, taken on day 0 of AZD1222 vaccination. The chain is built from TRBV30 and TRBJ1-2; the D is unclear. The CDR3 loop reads CAWSANYGYTF. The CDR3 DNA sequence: TGTGCCTGGAGTGCCAACTATGGCTACACCTTC. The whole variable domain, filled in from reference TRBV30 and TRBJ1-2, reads SQTIHQWPATLVQPVGSPLSLECTVEGTSNPNLYWYRQAAGRGLQLLFYSVGIGQISSEVPQNLSASRPQDRQFILSSKKLLLSDSGFYLCAWSANYGYTFGSGTRLTVV.